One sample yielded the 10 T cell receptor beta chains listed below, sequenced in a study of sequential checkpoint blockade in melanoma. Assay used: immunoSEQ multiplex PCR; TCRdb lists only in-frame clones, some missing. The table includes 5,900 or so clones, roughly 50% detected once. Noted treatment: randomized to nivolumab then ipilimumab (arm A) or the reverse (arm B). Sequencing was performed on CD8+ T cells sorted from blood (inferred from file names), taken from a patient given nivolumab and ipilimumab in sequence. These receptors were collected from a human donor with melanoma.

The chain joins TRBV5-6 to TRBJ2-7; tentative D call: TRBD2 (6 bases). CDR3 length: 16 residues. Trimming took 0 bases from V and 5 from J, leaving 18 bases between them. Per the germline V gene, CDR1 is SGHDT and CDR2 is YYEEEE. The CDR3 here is CASSLAARRDGNEQYF. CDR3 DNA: TGTGCCAGCAGCTTGGCCGCCCGGCGGGACGGGAACGAGCAGTACTTC.

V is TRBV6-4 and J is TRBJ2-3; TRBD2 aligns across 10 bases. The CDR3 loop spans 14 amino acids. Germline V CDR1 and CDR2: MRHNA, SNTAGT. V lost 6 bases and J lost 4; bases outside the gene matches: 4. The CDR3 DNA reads TGTGCCAGCAGCTCCGGGACTAGCGCAGATACGCAGTATTTT. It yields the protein CASSSGTSADTQYF.

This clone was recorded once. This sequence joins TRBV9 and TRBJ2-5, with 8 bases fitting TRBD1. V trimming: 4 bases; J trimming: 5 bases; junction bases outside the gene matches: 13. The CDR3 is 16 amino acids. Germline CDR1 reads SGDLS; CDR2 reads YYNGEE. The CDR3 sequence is CASSPLGTGWGETQYF. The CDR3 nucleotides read TGTGCCAGCAGCCCTCTCGGGACAGGTTGGGGGGAGACCCAGTACTTC.

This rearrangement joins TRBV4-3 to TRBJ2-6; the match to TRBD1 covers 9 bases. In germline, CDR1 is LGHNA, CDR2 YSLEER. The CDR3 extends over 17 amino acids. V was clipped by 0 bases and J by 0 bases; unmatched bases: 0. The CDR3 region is CASSQETGGSGANVLTF. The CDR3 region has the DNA TGCGCCAGCAGCCAAGAGACAGGGGGCTCTGGGGCCAACGTCCTGACTTTC.

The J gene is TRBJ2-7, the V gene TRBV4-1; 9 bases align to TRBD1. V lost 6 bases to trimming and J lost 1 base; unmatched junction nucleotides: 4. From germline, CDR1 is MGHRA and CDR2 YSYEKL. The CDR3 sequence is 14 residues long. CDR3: CASRRTGDSYEQYF. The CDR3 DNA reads TGCGCCAGCAGGCGGACAGGGGATTCCTACGAGCAGTACTTC.

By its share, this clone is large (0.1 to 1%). In DNA, the CDR3 is TGCGCCAGCAGCCAAGACGTAACAGGGAACTATGGCTACACCTTC. Translated: CASSQDVTGNYGYTF. This sequence joins TRBV4-3 and TRBJ1-2; D might be TRBD1 (6 bases). CDR1 is LGHNA and CDR2 is YSLEER in the germline V gene. The CDR3 sequence is 15 residues long. V was cut by 0 bases and J by 2 bases, with 10 bases left in between.

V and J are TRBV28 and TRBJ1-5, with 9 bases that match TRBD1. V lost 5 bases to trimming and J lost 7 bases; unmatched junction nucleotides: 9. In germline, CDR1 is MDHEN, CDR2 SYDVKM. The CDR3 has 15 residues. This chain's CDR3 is CASSLPGTGKQPQHF. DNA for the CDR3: TGTGCCAGCAGTCTCCCCGGGACAGGGAAGCAGCCCCAGCATTTT. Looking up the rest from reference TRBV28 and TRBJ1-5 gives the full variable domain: DVKVTQSSRYLVKRTGEKVFLECVQDMDHENMFWYRQDPGLGLRLIYFSYDVKMKEKGDIPEGYSVSREKKERFSLILESASTNQTSMYLCASSLPGTGKQPQHFGDGTRLSIL.

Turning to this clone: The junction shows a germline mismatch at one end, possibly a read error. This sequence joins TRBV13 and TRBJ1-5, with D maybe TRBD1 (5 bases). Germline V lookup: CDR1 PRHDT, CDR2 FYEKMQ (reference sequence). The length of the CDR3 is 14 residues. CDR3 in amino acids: CASRLAGNNQPQHF. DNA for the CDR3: TGTGCCAGCAGATTAGCAGGGAACAATCAGCCCCAGCATTTT.

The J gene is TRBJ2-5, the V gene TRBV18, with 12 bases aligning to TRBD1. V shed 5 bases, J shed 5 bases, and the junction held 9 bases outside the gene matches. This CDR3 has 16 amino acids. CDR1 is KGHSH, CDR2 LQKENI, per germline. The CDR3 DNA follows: TGTGCCAGCTCATCATACGGGACAGGGGGCAGGGAGACCCAGTACTTC. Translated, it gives CASSSYGTGGRETQYF.

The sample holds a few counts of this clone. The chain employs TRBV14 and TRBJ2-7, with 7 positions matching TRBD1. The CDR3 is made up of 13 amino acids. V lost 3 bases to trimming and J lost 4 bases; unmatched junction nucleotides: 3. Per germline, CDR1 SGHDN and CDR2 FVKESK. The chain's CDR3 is CASSHRQGYEQYF. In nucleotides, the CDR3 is TGTGCCAGCAGCCATAGACAGGGTTACGAGCAGTACTTC. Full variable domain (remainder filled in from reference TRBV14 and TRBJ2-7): EAGVTQFPSHSVIEKGQTVTLRCDPISGHDNLYWYRRVMGKEIKFLLHFVKESKQDESGMPNNRFLAERTGGTYSTLKVQPAELEDSGVYFCASSHRQGYEQYFGPGTRLTVT.